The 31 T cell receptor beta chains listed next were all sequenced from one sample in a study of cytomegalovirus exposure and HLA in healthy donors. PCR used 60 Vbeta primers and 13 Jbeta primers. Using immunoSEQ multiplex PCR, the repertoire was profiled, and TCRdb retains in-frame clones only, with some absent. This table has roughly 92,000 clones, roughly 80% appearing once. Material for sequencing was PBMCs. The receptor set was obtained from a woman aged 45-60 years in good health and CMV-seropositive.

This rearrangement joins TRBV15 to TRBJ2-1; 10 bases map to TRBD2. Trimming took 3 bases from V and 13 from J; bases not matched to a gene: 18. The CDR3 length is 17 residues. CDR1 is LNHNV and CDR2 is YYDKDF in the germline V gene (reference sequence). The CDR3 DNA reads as TGTGCCACCAGCAGGGACCCTAGCGGGAGTTCCTCCGTCGGACAGTTCTTC. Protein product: CATSRDPSGSSSVGQFF. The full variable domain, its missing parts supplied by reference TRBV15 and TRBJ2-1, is DAMVIQNPRYQVTQFGKPVTLSCSQTLNHNVMYWYQQKSSQAPKLLFHYYDKDFNNEADTPDNFQSRRPNTSFCFLDIRSPGLGDTAMYLCATSRDPSGSSSVGQFFGPGTRLTVL.

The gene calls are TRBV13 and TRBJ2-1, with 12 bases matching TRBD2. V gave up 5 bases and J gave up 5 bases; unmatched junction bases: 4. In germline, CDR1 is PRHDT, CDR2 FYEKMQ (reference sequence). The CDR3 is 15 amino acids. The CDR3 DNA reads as TGTGCCAGCAGCAACCGACTAGCGGGGGACAATGAGCAGTTCTTC. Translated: CASSNRLAGDNEQFF.

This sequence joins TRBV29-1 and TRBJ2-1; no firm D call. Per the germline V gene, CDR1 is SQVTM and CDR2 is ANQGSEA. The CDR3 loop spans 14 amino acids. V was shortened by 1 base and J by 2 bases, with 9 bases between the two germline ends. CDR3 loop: CSVEASVTYNEQFF. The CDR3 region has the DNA TGCAGCGTTGAAGCGTCGGTTACCTACAATGAGCAGTTCTTC.

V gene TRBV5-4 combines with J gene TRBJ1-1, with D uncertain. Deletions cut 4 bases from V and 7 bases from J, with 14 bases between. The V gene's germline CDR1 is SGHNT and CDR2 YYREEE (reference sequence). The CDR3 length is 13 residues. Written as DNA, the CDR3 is TGTGCCAGCAGCCCAGAGAAATACAGTGAAGCTTTCTTT. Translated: CASSPEKYSEAFF. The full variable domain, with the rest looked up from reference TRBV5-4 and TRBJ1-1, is ETGVTQSPTHLIKTRGQQVTLRCSSQSGHNTVSWYQQALGQGPQFIFQYYREEENGRGNFPPRFSGLQFPNYSSELNVNALELDDSALYLCASSPEKYSEAFFGQGTRLTVV.

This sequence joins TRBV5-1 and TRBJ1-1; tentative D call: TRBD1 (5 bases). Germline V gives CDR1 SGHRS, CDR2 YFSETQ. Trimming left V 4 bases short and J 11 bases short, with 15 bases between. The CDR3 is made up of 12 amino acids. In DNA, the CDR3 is TGCGCCAGCAGCCGATCAGGAGGGGTGGCTTTCTTT. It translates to CASSRSGGVAFF.

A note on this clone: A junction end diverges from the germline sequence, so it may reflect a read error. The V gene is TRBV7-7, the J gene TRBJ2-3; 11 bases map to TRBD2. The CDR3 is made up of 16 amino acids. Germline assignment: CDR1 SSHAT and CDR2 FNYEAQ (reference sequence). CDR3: CASSLDLAGGRDTQYF. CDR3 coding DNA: TGTGCTAGCAGCTTAGATCTAGCGGGGGGTCGGGATACGCAGTATTTT.

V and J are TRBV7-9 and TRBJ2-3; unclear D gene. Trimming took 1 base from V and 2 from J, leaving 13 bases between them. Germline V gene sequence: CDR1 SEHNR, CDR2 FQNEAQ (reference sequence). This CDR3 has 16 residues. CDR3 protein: CASSLGGTGITDTQYF. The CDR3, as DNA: TGTGCCAGCAGCTTAGGCGGCACCGGAATCACAGATACGCAGTATTTT.

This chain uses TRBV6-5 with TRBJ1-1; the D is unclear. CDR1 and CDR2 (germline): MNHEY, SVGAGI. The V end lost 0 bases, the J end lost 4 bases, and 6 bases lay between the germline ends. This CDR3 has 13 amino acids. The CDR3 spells CASSYSGGTEAFF. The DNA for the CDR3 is TGTGCCAGCAGTTACTCGGGAGGCACTGAAGCTTTCTTT.

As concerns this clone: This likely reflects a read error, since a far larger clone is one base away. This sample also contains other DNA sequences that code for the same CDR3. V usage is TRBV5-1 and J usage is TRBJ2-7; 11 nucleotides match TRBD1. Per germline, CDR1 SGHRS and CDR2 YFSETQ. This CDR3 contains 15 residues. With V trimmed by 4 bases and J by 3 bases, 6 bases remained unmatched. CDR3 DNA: TGCGCCAGCAGCGGCCGGGACAGGGGGATCTACGAGCAGTACGTC. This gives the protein CASSGRDRGIYEQYV.

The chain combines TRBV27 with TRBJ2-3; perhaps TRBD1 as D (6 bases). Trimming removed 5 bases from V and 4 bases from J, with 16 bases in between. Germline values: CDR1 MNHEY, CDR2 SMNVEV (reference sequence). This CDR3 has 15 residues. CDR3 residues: CASSLPPSGADTQYF. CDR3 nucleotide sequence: TGTGCCAGCAGTCTCCCCCCTTCAGGGGCAGATACGCAGTATTTT.

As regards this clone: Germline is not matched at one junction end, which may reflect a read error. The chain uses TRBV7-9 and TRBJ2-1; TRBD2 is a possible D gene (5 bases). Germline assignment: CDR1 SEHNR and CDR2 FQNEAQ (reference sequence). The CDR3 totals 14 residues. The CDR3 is CSSSLAQFYNEQFF. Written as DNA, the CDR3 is TGTTCCAGCAGCTTAGCGCAGTTCTACAATGAGCAGTTCTTC.

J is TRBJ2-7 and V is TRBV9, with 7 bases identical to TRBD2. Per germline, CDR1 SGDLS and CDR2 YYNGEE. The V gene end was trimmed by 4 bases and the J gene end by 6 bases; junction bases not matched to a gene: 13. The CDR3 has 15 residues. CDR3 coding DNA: TGTGCCAGCAGCAAAGAGGCCAGGGAGGGAGGCGAGCAGTACTTC. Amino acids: CASSKEAREGGEQYF.

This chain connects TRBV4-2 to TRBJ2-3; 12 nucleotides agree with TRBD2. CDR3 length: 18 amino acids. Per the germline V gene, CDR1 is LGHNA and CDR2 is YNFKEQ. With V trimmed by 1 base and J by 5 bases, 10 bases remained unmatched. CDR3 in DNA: TGTGCCAGCAGCCAAGCAGCCGGCACTAGCGGGAGGCGAGATACGCAGTATTTT. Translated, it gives CASSQAAGTSGRRDTQYF.

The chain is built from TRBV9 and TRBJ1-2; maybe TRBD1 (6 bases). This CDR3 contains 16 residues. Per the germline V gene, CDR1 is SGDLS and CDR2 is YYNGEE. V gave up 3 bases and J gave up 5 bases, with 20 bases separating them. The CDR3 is CASSGDYRASGYGYTF. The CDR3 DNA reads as TGTGCCAGCAGCGGCGACTACAGGGCCAGTGGGTATGGCTACACCTTC.

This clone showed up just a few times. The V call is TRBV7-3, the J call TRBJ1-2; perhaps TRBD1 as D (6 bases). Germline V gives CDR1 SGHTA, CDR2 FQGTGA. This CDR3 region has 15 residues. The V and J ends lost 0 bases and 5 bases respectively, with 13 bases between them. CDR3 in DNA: TGTGCCAGCAGCTTAACCAGGGGAGGGGGTTATGGCTACACCTTC. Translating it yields CASSLTRGGGYGYTF.

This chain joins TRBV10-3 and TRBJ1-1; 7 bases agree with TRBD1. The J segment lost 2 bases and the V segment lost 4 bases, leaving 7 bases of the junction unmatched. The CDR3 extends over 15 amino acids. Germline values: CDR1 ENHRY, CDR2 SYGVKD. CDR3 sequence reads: CAISGNDRVNTEAFF. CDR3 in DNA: TGTGCCATCAGTGGTAATGACAGGGTTAACACTGAAGCTTTCTTT.

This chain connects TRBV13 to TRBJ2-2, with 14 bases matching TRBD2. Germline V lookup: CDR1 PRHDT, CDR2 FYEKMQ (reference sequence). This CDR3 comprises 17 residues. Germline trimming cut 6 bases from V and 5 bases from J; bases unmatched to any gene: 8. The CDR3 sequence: CASSRYRTSGGTGELFF. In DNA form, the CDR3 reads TGTGCCAGCAGTCGATATCGGACTAGCGGGGGGACCGGGGAGCTGTTTTTT.

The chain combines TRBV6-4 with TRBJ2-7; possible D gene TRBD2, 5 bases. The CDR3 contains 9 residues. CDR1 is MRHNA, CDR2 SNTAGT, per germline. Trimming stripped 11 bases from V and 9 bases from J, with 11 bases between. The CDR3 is CAPYSGQYV. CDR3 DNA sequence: TGTGCCCCCTACAGCGGGCAGTACGTC.

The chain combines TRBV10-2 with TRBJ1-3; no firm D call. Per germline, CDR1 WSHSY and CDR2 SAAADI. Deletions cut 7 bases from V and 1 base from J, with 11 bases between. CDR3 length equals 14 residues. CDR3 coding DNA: TGCGCCAGCATTCCGACTGAATCTGGAAACACCATATATTTT. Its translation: CASIPTESGNTIYF.

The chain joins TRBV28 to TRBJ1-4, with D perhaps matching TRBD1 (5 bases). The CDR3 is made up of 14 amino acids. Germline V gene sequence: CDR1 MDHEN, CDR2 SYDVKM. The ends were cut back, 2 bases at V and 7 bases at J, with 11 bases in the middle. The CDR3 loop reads CASSLRTPAEKLFF. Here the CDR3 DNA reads TGTGCCAGCAGTTTACGGACACCGGCTGAAAAACTGTTTTTT.

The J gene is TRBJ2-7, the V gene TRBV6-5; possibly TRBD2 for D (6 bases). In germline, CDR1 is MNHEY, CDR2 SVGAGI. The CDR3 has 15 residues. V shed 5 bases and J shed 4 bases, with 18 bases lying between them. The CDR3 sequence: CASSGWRDGGYEQYV. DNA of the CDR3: TGTGCCAGCAGTGGGTGGCGGGACGGAGGTTACGAGCAGTACGTC.

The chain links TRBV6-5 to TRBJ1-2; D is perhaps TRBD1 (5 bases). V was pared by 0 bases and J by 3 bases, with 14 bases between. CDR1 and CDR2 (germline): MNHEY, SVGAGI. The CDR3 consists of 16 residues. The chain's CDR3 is CASSYSGADGYYGYTF. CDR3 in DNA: TGTGCCAGCAGTTACTCTGGGGCTGATGGGTACTATGGCTACACCTTC.

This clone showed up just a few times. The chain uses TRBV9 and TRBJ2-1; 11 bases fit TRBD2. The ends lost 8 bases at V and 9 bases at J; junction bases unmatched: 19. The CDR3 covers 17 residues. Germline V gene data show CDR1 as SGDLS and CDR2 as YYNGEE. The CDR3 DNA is TGTGCCAGTTCATACGGGACTAGCGGTGGGGGGAACTCTGAGCAGTTCTTC. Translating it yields CASSYGTSGGGNSEQFF.

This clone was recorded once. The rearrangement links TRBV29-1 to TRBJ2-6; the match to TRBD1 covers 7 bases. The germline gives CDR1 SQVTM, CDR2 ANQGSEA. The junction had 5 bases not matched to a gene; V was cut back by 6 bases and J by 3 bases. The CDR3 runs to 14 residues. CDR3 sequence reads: CSVATGNGANVLTF. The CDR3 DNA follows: TGCAGCGTCGCGACAGGGAATGGGGCCAACGTCCTGACTTTC.

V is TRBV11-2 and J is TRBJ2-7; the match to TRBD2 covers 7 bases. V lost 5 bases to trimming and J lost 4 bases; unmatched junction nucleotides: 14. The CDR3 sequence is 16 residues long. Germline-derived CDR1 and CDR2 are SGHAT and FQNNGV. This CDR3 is CASSRGASGEIYEQYF. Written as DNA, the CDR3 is TGTGCCAGCAGCCGAGGAGCGAGCGGGGAGATTTACGAGCAGTACTTC.

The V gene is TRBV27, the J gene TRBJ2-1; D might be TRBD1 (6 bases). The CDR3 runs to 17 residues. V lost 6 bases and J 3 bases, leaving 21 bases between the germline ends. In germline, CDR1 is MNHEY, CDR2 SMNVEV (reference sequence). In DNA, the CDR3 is TGTGCCAGCAGCCCAAGGTCGGCAGGGGCTGGCTACAATGAGCAGTTCTTC. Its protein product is CASSPRSAGAGYNEQFF.

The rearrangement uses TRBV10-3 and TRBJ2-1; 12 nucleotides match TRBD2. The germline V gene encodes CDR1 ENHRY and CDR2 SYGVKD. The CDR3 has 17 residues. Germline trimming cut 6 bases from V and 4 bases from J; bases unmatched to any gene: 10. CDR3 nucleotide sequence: TGTGCCATCAGCTTAACTAGCGGGGGGCCTAATTACAATGAGCAGTTCTTC. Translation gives CAISLTSGGPNYNEQFF.

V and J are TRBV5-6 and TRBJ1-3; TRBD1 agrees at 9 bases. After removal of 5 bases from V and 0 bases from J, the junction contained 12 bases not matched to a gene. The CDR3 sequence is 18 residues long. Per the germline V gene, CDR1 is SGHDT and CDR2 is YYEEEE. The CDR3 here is CASRHMGQGPHSGNTIYF. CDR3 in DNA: TGTGCCAGCAGACACATGGGACAGGGCCCCCACTCTGGAAACACCATATATTTT. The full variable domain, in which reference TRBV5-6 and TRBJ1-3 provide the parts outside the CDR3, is DAGVTQSPTHLIKTRGQQVTLRCSPKSGHDTVSWYQQALGQGPQFIFQYYEEEERQRGNFPDRFSGHQFPNYSSELNVNALLLGDSALYLCASRHMGQGPHSGNTIYFGEGSWLTVV.

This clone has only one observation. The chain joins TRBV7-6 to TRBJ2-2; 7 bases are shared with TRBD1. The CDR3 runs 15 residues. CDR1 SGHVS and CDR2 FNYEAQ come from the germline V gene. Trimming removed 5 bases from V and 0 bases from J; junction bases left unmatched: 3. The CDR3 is CASSTGTANTGELFF. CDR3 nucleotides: TGTGCCAGCAGCACCGGGACAGCGAACACCGGGGAGCTGTTTTTT.

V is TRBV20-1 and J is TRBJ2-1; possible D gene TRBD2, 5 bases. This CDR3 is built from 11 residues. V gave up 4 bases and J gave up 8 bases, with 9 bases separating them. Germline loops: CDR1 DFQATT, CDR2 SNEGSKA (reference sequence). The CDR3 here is CSATRGDEQFF. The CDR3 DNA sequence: TGCAGTGCTACCCGGGGAGATGAGCAGTTCTTC.

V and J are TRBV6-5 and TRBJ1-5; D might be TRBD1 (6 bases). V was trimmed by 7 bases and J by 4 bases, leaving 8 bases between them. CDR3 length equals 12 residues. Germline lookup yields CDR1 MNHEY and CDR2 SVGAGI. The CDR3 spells CASNTGNQPQHF. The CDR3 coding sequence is TGTGCCAGCAATACAGGGAATCAGCCCCAGCATTTT.